The 20 T cell receptor beta chains listed next were all sequenced from one sample in a study of regulatory T cells in long-lasting Graves disease. As to time point: newly diagnosed GD, antithyroid drugs for less than 3 months. From RNA extracted from PBMCs, the TCR library was made. In building TCR beta libraries, iRepertoire HTBI primers were used together with Arm-PCR of CDR3 regions. TCRdb reanalysed the multiplex PCR reads using MiXCR and keeps one entry per CDR3 protein. This table has hundreds of thousands of distinct CDR3 sequences, about 16% appearing once. In addition, the sample was reused for a study of T cells in Graves' hyperthyroidism and ophthalmopathy.

This specimen was peripheral blood mononuclear cells (PBMCs), taken at new diagnosis, from a patient treated with antithyroid drugs. These receptors all stem from a woman in her 30s with Graves disease.

This clonotype came up a few times. This rearrangement joins TRBV10-3 to TRBJ2-1; 8 bases line up with TRBD2. J lost 4 bases, V lost 2 bases, and 7 bases had no gene match. This CDR3 is 16 amino acids long. Per germline, CDR1 ENHRY and CDR2 SYGVKD. The CDR3 region is CAISEGPSGGYNEQFF. CDR3 DNA sequence: TGTGCCATCAGTGAGGGACCAAGCGGGGGTTACAATGAGCAGTTCTTC.

The genes are TRBV9 and TRBJ1-1, with a weak D call TRBD1 (5 bases). The germline gives CDR1 SGDLS, CDR2 YYNGEE. Trimming cost V 0 bases and J 5 bases, with 14 bases left between them. CDR3 size: 15 residues. CDR3 residues: CASSVGSQGVTEAFF. CDR3 bases: TGTGCCAGCAGCGTAGGCTCCCAGGGCGTAACTGAAGCTTTCTTT.

The rearrangement uses TRBV18 and TRBJ1-4; D unclear. The CDR3 runs to 14 residues. V lost 3 bases, J lost 0 bases, and 5 bases lay in between. The germline V gene has CDR1 KGHSH and CDR2 LQKENI. CDR3 DNA: TGTGCCAGCTCACCGGGGTCAACTAATGAAAAACTGTTTTTT. Its protein is CASSPGSTNEKLFF.

The chain recombines TRBV19 with TRBJ2-4, with 14 bases fitting TRBD2. Per germline, CDR1 LNHDA and CDR2 SQIVND (reference sequence). After removal of 5 bases from V and 2 bases from J, the junction contained 11 bases not matched to a gene. CDR3 length: 19 residues. CDR3: CASSASGLAGDDSKNIQYF. The CDR3 DNA reads as TGTGCCAGTAGTGCTTCGGGACTAGCGGGAGATGATTCCAAAAACATTCAGTACTTC. Filled out from reference TRBV19 and TRBJ2-4, the complete variable domain reads DGGITQSPKYLFRKEGQNVTLSCEQNLNHDAMYWYRQDPGQGLRLIYYSQIVNDFQKGDIAEGYSVSREKKESFPLTVTSAQKNPTAFYLCASSASGLAGDDSKNIQYFGAGTRLSVL.

This clonotype was detected only a few times. The chain couples TRBV20-1 to TRBJ2-5; D tentatively fits TRBD1 or TRBD2 (5 bases each). V was trimmed by 4 bases and J by 2 bases, leaving 14 bases between them. The germline CDR1 and CDR2 sequences are DFQATT and SNEGSKA (reference sequence). The CDR3 spans 14 residues. The CDR3 sequence is CSAKVGDPQETQYF. CDR3 nucleotide sequence: TGCAGTGCTAAGGTCGGGGACCCACAAGAGACCCAGTACTTC.

The chain joins TRBV9 to TRBJ2-2; unclear D gene. CDR1 and CDR2 from the germline V gene are SGDLS and YYNGEE. This CDR3 contains 15 residues. Trimming stripped 2 bases from V and 7 bases from J, with 15 bases between. The chain's CDR3 is CASSVHHGSGGELFF. CDR3 DNA sequence: TGTGCCAGCAGCGTGCACCACGGAAGTGGCGGGGAGCTGTTTTTT.

The rearrangement joins TRBV4-1 to TRBJ1-5; D is undetermined. The CDR3 has 16 amino acids. V lost 4 bases and J 1 base, leaving 14 bases between the germline ends. CDR1 MGHRA and CDR2 YSYEKL come from the germline V gene. CDR3 DNA sequence: TGCGCCAGCAGCCTAGATAAAGGGCTCAGCAATCAGCCCCAGCATTTT. Translation gives CASSLDKGLSNQPQHF.

The chain uses TRBV18 and TRBJ2-5; D not resolved. The CDR3 runs to 13 residues. Deletions cut 3 bases from V and 4 bases from J, with 9 bases between. Germline V gene data show CDR1 as KGHSH and CDR2 as LQKENI. The CDR3 spells CASSPQARETQYF. DNA for the CDR3: TGTGCCAGCTCACCCCAAGCTAGAGAGACCCAGTACTTC. The complete variable domain, with remaining parts taken from reference TRBV18 and TRBJ2-5, reads NAGVMQNPRHLVRRRGQEARLRCSPMKGHSHVYWYRQLPEEGLKFMVYLQKENIIDESGMPKERFSAEFPKEGPSILRIQQVVRGDSAAYFCASSPQARETQYFGPGTRLLVL.

This clonotype was observed many times. V and J are TRBV2 and TRBJ1-5; TRBD1 might be the D (6 bases). Germline V CDR1 and CDR2: SNHLY, FYNNEI. The CDR3 totals 15 residues. With 6 bases removed from V and 3 bases from J, the gap between germline ends came to 15 bases. CDR3 in DNA: TGTGCCAGCAGGGGTGACAGGTCCCTCAATCAGCCCCAGCATTTT. The encoded protein is CASRGDRSLNQPQHF.

As concerns this clonotype: This clone may be a read error of a much larger clone one base away. The chain combines TRBV28 with TRBJ1-5, with TRBD1 matching over 7 bases. V was pared by 8 bases and J by 0 bases, with 4 bases of the junction left unmatched. This CDR3 has 14 amino acids. Germline-derived CDR1 and CDR2 are MDHEN and SYDVKM. The CDR3 nucleotides are TGTGCCAGCGGGACAGCCGTTAGCAATCAGCCCCAGCATTTT. This encodes CASGTAVSNQPQHF.

The chain uses TRBV20-1 and TRBJ2-1, with TRBD2 matching 8 bases. The V gene's germline CDR1 is DFQATT and CDR2 SNEGSKA (reference sequence). CDR3 length equals 15 residues. Trimming at V came to 5 bases and at J to 3 bases, leaving 9 bases not matched to a gene. The chain's CDR3 is CSAGKTSVFYNEQFF. The DNA for the CDR3 is TGCAGTGCTGGAAAGACTAGCGTATTCTACAATGAGCAGTTCTTC.

This clonotype was seen ten or more times. The V gene is TRBV3-1, the J gene TRBJ2-3; D is ambiguous. With 3 bases removed from V and 2 bases from J, the gap between germline ends came to 6 bases. Germline V gene sequence: CDR1 LGHDT, CDR2 YNNKEL (reference sequence). There are 13 residues in the CDR3. CDR3 residues: CASSQASTDTQYF. CDR3 sequence (DNA): TGTGCCAGCAGCCAGGCCTCCACAGATACGCAGTATTTT.

V and J are TRBV20-1 and TRBJ2-1, with TRBD2 identical over 13 bases. V lost 5 bases, J lost 8 bases, and 9 bases stayed unmatched. In germline, CDR1 is DFQATT, CDR2 SNEGSKA (reference sequence). This CDR3 has 15 residues. CDR3 in DNA: TGCAGTGCTGTCCGGACTAGCGGGAGTGTACATGAGCAGTTCTTC. It yields the protein CSAVRTSGSVHEQFF.

This clonotype was seen a few times. The CDR3: CSARRVLAGAVDTQYF. CDR3 nucleotides: TGCAGTGCTAGACGGGTACTAGCGGGAGCGGTAGATACGCAGTATTTT. The chain uses TRBV20-1 and TRBJ2-3, with 11 bases aligning to TRBD2. V lost 2 bases and J lost 5; bases outside the gene matches: 9. The CDR3 runs 16 residues. Germline V gene lookup returns CDR1 DFQATT and CDR2 SNEGSKA (reference sequence).

This clonotype was seen repeatedly, ten times or more. The chain links TRBV2 to TRBJ2-1, with 12 bases fitting TRBD2. CDR3 length: 15 amino acids. Germline values: CDR1 SNHLY, CDR2 FYNNEI. Unmatched junction bases numbered 6, after V lost 7 bases and J lost 5 bases. The CDR3 reads CASTLGLAGNNEQFF. CDR3 nucleotides: TGTGCCAGCACGCTAGGACTAGCGGGGAACAATGAGCAGTTCTTC. The full variable domain, in which reference TRBV2 and TRBJ2-1 provide the parts outside the CDR3, is EPEVTQTPSHQVTQMGQEVILRCVPISNHLYFYWYRQILGQKVEFLVSFYNNEISEKSEIFDDQFSVERPDGSNFTLKIRSTKLEDSAMYFCASTLGLAGNNEQFFGPGTRLTVL.

This clonotype was counted only a few times. CDR3 DNA sequence: TGCAGTGCTAGATGGGGGACGGGAACTAATGAAAAACTGTTTTTT. It is translated as CSARWGTGTNEKLFF. J is TRBJ1-4 and V is TRBV20-1, with D perhaps matching TRBD1 (5 bases). The CDR3 spans 15 residues. The V gene lost 2 bases and the J gene lost 1 base, with 11 bases spanning the gap. CDR1 DFQATT and CDR2 SNEGSKA come from the germline V gene (reference sequence).

This clonotype occurred many times. The rearrangement uses TRBV10-3 and TRBJ1-1; TRBD1 is a possible D gene (5 bases). V was shortened by 2 bases and J by 1 base, with 8 bases between the two germline ends. Germline CDR1 is ENHRY and CDR2 is SYGVKD. The CDR3 sequence is 14 residues long. DNA of the CDR3: TGTGCCATCAGTGAGGGGGGGGGGAACACTGAAGCTTTCTTT. Its protein product is CAISEGGGNTEAFF.

This clonotype was observed once. A single base separates this from a much larger clone, so it may be a read error. The chain links TRBV6-1 to TRBJ2-7, with D possibly TRBD2 on 5 matching bases. The CDR3 is made up of 15 amino acids. CDR1 is MNHNS, CDR2 SASEGT, per germline. The germline V and J ends were trimmed by 5 bases and 7 bases, with 21 bases remaining between them. The CDR3 nucleotides are TGTGCCAGCAGTAACGGGGTTAGCTCCTACAATGAGCAGTACTTC. Translated: CASSNGVSSYNEQYF.

This clonotype was found a few times. This CDR3 is CASSLAGGLATDTQYF. The CDR3 DNA reads TGTGCCAGCAGCTTAGCGGGGGGACTAGCCACAGATACGCAGTATTTT. The chain links TRBV7-8 to TRBJ2-3; 9 bases map to TRBD2. With 0 bases clipped from V and 2 bases from J, the junction kept 3 bases outside the gene matches. In germline, CDR1 is SGHVS, CDR2 FQNEAQ. The CDR3 runs 16 residues.

In this sample, this clonotype turned up a few times. The gene calls are TRBV12-3 or TRBV12-4 and TRBJ1-1; 9 bases are shared with TRBD1. V shed 3 bases, J shed 4 bases, and the junction held 6 bases outside the gene matches. This CDR3 is built from 15 residues. The CDR3 coding sequence is TGTGCCAGCAGTTTGGGGACAGGGCGGGGCACTGAAGCTTTCTTT. Residues: CASSLGTGRGTEAFF.